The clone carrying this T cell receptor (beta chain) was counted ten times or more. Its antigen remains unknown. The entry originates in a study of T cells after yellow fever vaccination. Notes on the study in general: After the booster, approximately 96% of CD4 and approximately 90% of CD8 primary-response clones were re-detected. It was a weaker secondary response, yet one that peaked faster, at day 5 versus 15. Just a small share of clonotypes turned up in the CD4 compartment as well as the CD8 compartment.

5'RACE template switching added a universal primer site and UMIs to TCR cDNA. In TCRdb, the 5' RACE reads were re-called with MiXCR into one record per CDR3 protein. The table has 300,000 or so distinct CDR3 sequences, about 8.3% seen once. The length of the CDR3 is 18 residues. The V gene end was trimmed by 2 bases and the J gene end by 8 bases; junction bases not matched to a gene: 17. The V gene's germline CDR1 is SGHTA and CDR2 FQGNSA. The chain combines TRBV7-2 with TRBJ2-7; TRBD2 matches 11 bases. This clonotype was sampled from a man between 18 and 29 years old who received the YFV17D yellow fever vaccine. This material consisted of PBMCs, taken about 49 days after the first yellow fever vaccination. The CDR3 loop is CASSLTPGLAGVPGQQYF. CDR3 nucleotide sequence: TGTGCCAGCAGCTTAACGCCTGGACTAGCGGGCGTCCCAGGGCAGCAGTACTTC. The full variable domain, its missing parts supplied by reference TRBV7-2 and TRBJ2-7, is GAGVSQSPSNKVTEKGKDVELRCDPISGHTALYWYRQSLGQGLEFLIYFQGNSAPDKSGLPSDRFSAERTGGSVSTLTIQRTQQEDSAVYLCASSLTPGLAGVPGQQYFGPGTRLTVT.